This T cell receptor beta chain came from a study of identical twins. TCRdb independently ran MiXCR on the 5' RACE reads; one entry per CDR3 protein. The repertoire consists of 500,000 to 700,000 distinct CDR3 sequences, with about 7.6% occurring once and the leading ten covering around 1.6%. Findings and limits, study-wide: Twins' surplus sharing was weaker for beta out-of-frame sequences. The authors drew conclusions from cross-sectional statistical analysis rather than following the same donors.

Trimming removed 6 bases from V and 2 bases from J; junction bases left unmatched: 2. CDR3 length: 15 residues. The V gene's germline CDR1 is MNHNS and CDR2 SASEGT. This clonotype was seen more than once but under ten times. Its target is not known. The same specimen was also included in a second study, on yellow fever vaccine responses in identical twins. That source notes: It has been reported that, in twins, the vaccine T cell response seemed partly convergent and partly personalized.

This clonotype was obtained from a woman between 18 and 30 years old in good health. The rearrangement joins TRBV6-1 to TRBJ2-2, with 11 bases aligning to TRBD1. The material sequenced was PBMCs. CDR3 nucleotides: TGTGCCAGCAGGCGGACAGGGGGCAACACCGGGGAGCTGTTTTTT. Its translation is CASRRTGGNTGELFF.